This T cell receptor beta chain was documented in a study of beta chain features in type 1 diabetes. Study-level results: Moderate but significant shortening of TCRB CDR3s was recorded in all four CD4+ subsets from Type 1 diabetes patients.

In total, each donor contributed a single heparinised blood draw that averaged roughly 100 mL. Germline CDR1 and CDR2: SGHRS and YFSETQ. The CDR3 has 15 amino acids. Sequencing targeted expressed TCRB transcripts, as all isolated RNA had been reverse transcribed. Profiled with immunoSEQ multiplex PCR; TCRdb holds only in-frame clones, not every one. In the table there are more than 300,000 clones, around an eighth of which are singletons. This clone occurred a few times. Its matching antigen is unknown. The junction departs from germline at one end; a sequencing error may be responsible. The specimen sequenced was naive CD4+ T cells from blood. The chain links TRBV5-1 to TRBJ2-5; 9 bases are a match to TRBD1. This receptor was obtained from a man younger than 35 in good health. The CDR3 DNA follows: TGCGCCAGCAGCGGGACAGGGAACAACCAGGAGACCCAGTACTTC. Protein: CASSGTGNNQETQYF.